This T cell receptor (beta chain) was profiled in a study of identical twins. In its sample, this clonotype was seen a few times. The V segment lost 3 bases and the J segment 5 bases; nucleotides outside the gene matches: 12. The germline CDR1 and CDR2 sequences are SGHVS and FQNEAQ. This CDR3 contains 16 residues. TCRdb reprocessed the 5' RACE reads with MiXCR, giving one entry per CDR3 protein. The data show some 320,000 distinct CDR3 sequences, over 9% seen once. These records were also assigned to another study, of yellow fever vaccine responses in identical twins.

The rearrangement joins TRBV7-8 to TRBJ2-7; TRBD2 agrees at 8 bases. The sample was CD8+ T cells sorted from blood. The TCR comes from a woman under 30 in good health. Written as DNA, the CDR3 is TGTGCCAGCAGCTTCCGGGGGGGGGCGGGAGTAGACGAGCAGTACTTC. This encodes CASSFRGGAGVDEQYF.